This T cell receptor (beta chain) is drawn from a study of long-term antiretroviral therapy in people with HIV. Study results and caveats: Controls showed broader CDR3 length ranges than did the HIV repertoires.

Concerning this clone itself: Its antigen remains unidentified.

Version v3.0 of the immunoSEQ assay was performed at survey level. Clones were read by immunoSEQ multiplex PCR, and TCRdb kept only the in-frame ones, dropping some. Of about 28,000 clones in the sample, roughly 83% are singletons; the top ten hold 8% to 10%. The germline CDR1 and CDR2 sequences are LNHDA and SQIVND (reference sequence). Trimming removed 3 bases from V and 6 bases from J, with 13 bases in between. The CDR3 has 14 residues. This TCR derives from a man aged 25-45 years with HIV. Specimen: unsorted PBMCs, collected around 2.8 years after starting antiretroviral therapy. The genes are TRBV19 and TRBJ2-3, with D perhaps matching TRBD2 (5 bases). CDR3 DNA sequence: TGTGCCAGTAGTATTCGAGGGCCCGGTGATACGCAGTATTTT. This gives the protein CASSIRGPGDTQYF. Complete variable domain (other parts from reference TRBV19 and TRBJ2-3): DGGITQSPKYLFRKEGQNVTLSCEQNLNHDAMYWYRQDPGQGLRLIYYSQIVNDFQKGDIAEGYSVSREKKESFPLTVTSAQKNPTAFYLCASSIRGPGDTQYFGPGTRLTVL.